This is a list of T cell receptor beta chains from one sample in a study of cytomegalovirus exposure and HLA in healthy donors. Here immunoSEQ multiplex PCR was the method, and the copy in TCRdb shows in-frame clones only, minus some. The sample consists of about 300,000 clones, roughly 90% of them appearing once. The sequencing sample was made of PBMCs. These TCRs come from a middle-aged man in good health and CMV-seropositive. CDR3s include the opening cysteine and the closing phenylalanine or tryptophan. The D gene is left open where the match is weak. A row's size may be missing; if present it is once, few, many or a size class.

d_gene,abundance,j_gene,v_gene,CDR3nt,CDR3aa
-,-,TRBJ1-4,TRBV7-9,TGTGCCAGCAGCTTAGACCGGGCAACTAATGAAAAACTGTTTTTT,CASSLDRATNEKLFF
TRBD2,-,TRBJ2-5,TRBV5-4,TGTGCCAGCAGCTTCGGGGGGACTACCAAGGAGACCCAGTACTTC,CASSFGGTTKETQYF
TRBD1,-,TRBJ2-5,TRBV7-2,TGTGCCAGCAGCCCGGACAGGCAAGAGACCCAGTACTTC,CASSPDRQETQYF
-,-,TRBJ2-7,TRBV4-2,TGTGCCAGCAGCCAGGGTACAGGGACCCCCTCCTCCTACGAGCAGTACTTC,CASSQGTGTPSSYEQYF
TRBD2,-,TRBJ2-7,TRBV28,TGTGCCAGCAGTTTGGGACTAGCGGACTACGAGCAGTACTTC,CASSLGLADYEQYF
-,once,TRBJ1-4,TRBV7-9,TGTGCCAGCAGCGGAGGGTCTAATGAAAAACTGTTTTTT,CASSGGSNEKLFF
-,-,TRBJ2-7,TRBV6-6,TGTGCCAGCAGCGCGGTAGGCGTGAGCTCCTACGAGCAGTACTTC,CASSAVGVSSYEQYF
-,-,TRBJ2-1,TRBV27,TGTGCCAGCAGTCGTCTTCTAGCGCACAATGAGCAGTTCTTC,CASSRLLAHNEQFF
TRBD1,-,TRBJ2-7,TRBV27,TGTGCCAGCAGTCCCGATCCGGGCAGGGGGTACGAGCAGTACTTC,CASSPDPGRGYEQYF
-,-,TRBJ2-7,TRBV29-1,TGCAGCGTTGGAGGATCCTACGAGCAGTACTTC,CSVGGSYEQYF
-,-,TRBJ2-6,TRBV10-1,TGCGCCAGCAGTGAGTCCACAGCCCAGGGGGTCCTGACTTTC,CASSESTAQGVLTF
-,-,TRBJ1-5,TRBV5-5,TGTGCCAGCAGCATTGCGAGCAATCAGCCCCAGCATTTT,CASSIASNQPQHF
-,-,TRBJ1-4,TRBV28,TGTGCCAGCAGTTTATTCGGTGAAAAACTGTTTTTT,CASSLFGEKLFF
-,-,TRBJ2-4,TRBV29-1,TGCAGCGTGGGACTGACCAAAAACATTCAGTACTTC,CSVGLTKNIQYF
TRBD1,-,TRBJ1-1,TRBV6-5,TGTGCCAGCAGACTAGGGGGCTTCAACACTGAAGCTTTCTTT,CASRLGGFNTEAFF
-,-,TRBJ2-7,TRBV30,TGTGCCTGGGCGGAGTCTCGCTACGAGCAGTACTTC,CAWAESRYEQYF
-,-,TRBJ2-7,TRBV27,TGTGCCAGCAGTTTGAAGCCAGGGATCTCCTACGAGCAGTACTTC,CASSLKPGISYEQYF
-,-,TRBJ2-1,TRBV11-2,TGTGCCAGCAGCTTAGGGGACTTCTCCTACAATGAGCAGTTCTTC,CASSLGDFSYNEQFF
-,-,TRBJ2-1,TRBV18,TGTGCCAGCTCACCACCGAAGCTAACCTCCTACAATGAGCAGTTCTTC,CASSPPKLTSYNEQFF
TRBD2,-,TRBJ2-3,TRBV10-1,TGCGCCAGCAGTGAACCGGCGGGAGGCTCGAATACGCAGTATTTT,CASSEPAGGSNTQYF
-,-,TRBJ2-7,TRBV18,TGTGCCAGCTCACCGGGAGGTATCTACGAGCAGTACTTC,CASSPGGIYEQYF
TRBD2,-,TRBJ2-7,TRBV5-6,TGTGCCAGCAGCTTGTTTAGCGGGAGTTCAAGTGAGCAGTACTTC,CASSLFSGSSSEQYF
TRBD1,-,TRBJ2-7,TRBV2,TGTGCCAGCAGTGAATTTCATTGGGGGACAGGGGGCAGAGAGCAGTACTTC,CASSEFHWGTGGREQYF
TRBD1,-,TRBJ1-1,TRBV18,TGTGCCAGCTCACCGCTCGGACAGGGGTCTTCCACTGAAGCTTTCTTT,CASSPLGQGSSTEAFF
-,once,TRBJ1-4,TRBV9,TGTGCCAGCAGCCCCTTTGCAACTAATGAAAAACTGTTTTTT,CASSPFATNEKLFF
TRBD1,-,TRBJ2-7,TRBV6-5,TGTGCCAGCAGTTACCTCAGACAGGGTTGGTCCTACGAGCAGTACTTC,CASSYLRQGWSYEQYF
-,once,TRBJ1-5,TRBV12-2,TGTGCAAGTCGCTTTCAAGTTTCGGGGGGTCAGCCCCAGCATTTT,CASRFQVSGGQPQHF
TRBD2,-,TRBJ2-3,TRBV4-3,TGCGCCAGCAGCCAAGATCGACTAGCGCTCACAGATACGCAGTATTTT,CASSQDRLALTDTQYF
TRBD1,-,TRBJ1-5,TRBV7-8,TGTGCCAGCAGCTTAACCGGGACAGGGGGCGAGGATCAGCCCCAGCATTTT,CASSLTGTGGEDQPQHF
-,-,TRBJ1-1,TRBV28,TGTGCCAGCAACCCCCATTCGGTGAACACTGAAGCTTTCTTT,CASNPHSVNTEAFF
TRBD1,-,TRBJ1-2,TRBV28,TGTGCCAGCCAGACAGGGGTAAGGGGCTACACCTTC,CASQTGVRGYTF
-,-,TRBJ1-2,TRBV4-1,TGCGCCAGCAGCCAAGCGGGGTTTTATGGCTACACCTTC,CASSQAGFYGYTF
-,-,TRBJ2-7,TRBV18,TGTGCCAGCTCAGGACCGGGAGACGGGTACGAGCAGTACTTC,CASSGPGDGYEQYF
-,-,TRBJ2-3,TRBV6-4,TGTGCCAGCAGTCCCTTGGGGGGGGCTGCAGATACGCAGTATTTT,CASSPLGGAADTQYF
-,-,TRBJ1-2,TRBV9,TGTGCCAGCAGCGTAGGAGGGAAACTCACCTTC,CASSVGGKLTF
TRBD2,once,TRBJ2-5,TRBV6-1,TGTGCCAGCAGTGTATCCCTAGCGGGAGGCCAAGAGACCCAGTACTTC,CASSVSLAGGQETQYF